Below, 25 T cell receptor beta chains from the same sample are listed, as sequenced in a study of shared clonotypes between healthy human individuals. Only in-frame clones appear in the TCRdb table, and some are missing; sequencing was by immunoSEQ multiplex PCR. The table has some 1 million clones, around 74% seen once. Sample: memory CD4+ T cells sorted from blood. Subset meaning: CD45RA-negative fraction. These receptor sequences come from a man in his late teens or twenties in good health.

The count of this clone is one. This sequence joins TRBV5-1 and TRBJ2-5; D gene ambiguous. Germline V lookup: CDR1 SGHRS, CDR2 YFSETQ. CDR3 length equals 16 residues. V lost 0 bases and J 5 bases, leaving 17 bases between the germline ends. The CDR3 bases are TGCGCCAGCAGCTTGGGGGTATCTCGCGGTGAGGAGACCCAGTACTTC. Its protein is CASSLGVSRGEETQYF.

The chain has TRBV5-5 and TRBJ1-2; a possible D gene is TRBD1 (6 bases). V was clipped by 1 base and J by 2 bases, with 18 bases between them. Germline V gene data show CDR1 as SGHKS and CDR2 as YYEKEE (reference sequence). The CDR3 is made up of 17 amino acids. CDR3 bases: TGTGCCAGCAGCTTGCAACCCGACAGGCCCGACAACTATGGCTACACCTTC. Translated, it gives CASSLQPDRPDNYGYTF.

Turning to this clone: At one end the junction does not follow the germline gene, possibly because of a read error. This sequence joins TRBV7-7 and TRBJ2-7; unclear D gene. The CDR3 length is 13 residues. Germline V gene sequence: CDR1 SSHAT, CDR2 FNYEAQ (reference sequence). The CDR3 loop reads CASSFDRGYEQYF. Written as DNA, the CDR3 is TGTGCTAGCAGCTTTGATCGAGGCTACGAGCAGTACTTC.

The V and J genes are TRBV6-1 and TRBJ2-3; TRBD2 matches 8 bases. The CDR3 consists of 15 residues. In germline, CDR1 is MNHNS, CDR2 SASEGT. Trimming cost V 6 bases and J 4 bases; bases outside gene matches: 9. CDR3 protein: CASRTRGGVADTQYF. The CDR3 nucleotides read TGTGCCAGCAGGACTCGGGGGGGGGTTGCAGATACGCAGTATTTT.

The chain carries TRBV7-2 and TRBJ2-2, with 8 bases matching TRBD2. The germline gives CDR1 SGHTA, CDR2 FQGNSA. V was pared by 1 base and J by 4 bases, with 11 bases of the junction left unmatched. CDR3 size: 18 residues. The CDR3 sequence: CASSLGRVASGFTGELFF. CDR3 in DNA: TGTGCCAGCAGCTTAGGACGTGTTGCTAGCGGGTTCACCGGGGAGCTGTTTTTT.

Note on this clone: This specimen includes other DNA sequences encoding the same CDR3. The V and J genes are TRBV28 and TRBJ2-2; D remains unclear. The CDR3 is made up of 12 amino acids. Trimming took 6 bases from V and 6 from J, leaving 8 bases between them. The germline V gene has CDR1 MDHEN and CDR2 SYDVKM. The CDR3 loop reads CASSPQAGELFF. CDR3 DNA: TGTGCCAGCAGCCCCCAGGCCGGGGAGCTGTTTTTT. Full variable domain (outside the CDR3, taken from reference TRBV28 and TRBJ2-2): DVKVTQSSRYLVKRTGEKVFLECVQDMDHENMFWYRQDPGLGLRLIYFSYDVKMKEKGDIPEGYSVSREKKERFSLILESASTNQTSMYLCASSPQAGELFFGEGSRLTVL.

This chain uses TRBV6-1 with TRBJ2-3; unclear D gene. Germline V lookup: CDR1 MNHNS, CDR2 SASEGT. The CDR3 extends over 12 amino acids. V was clipped by 6 bases and J by 7 bases, with 11 bases between them. CDR3 sequence: CASRASEYTQYF. The CDR3 DNA reads as TGTGCCAGCAGGGCCTCCGAATATACGCAGTATTTT.

The V gene is TRBV10-1, the J gene TRBJ2-3, with TRBD1 matching over 11 bases. Germline loops: CDR1 WNHNN, CDR2 SYGVQD (reference sequence). J lost 5 bases, V lost 3 bases, and 7 bases had no gene match. This CDR3 has 16 amino acids. CDR3 sequence reads: CASSDPGQGVGDTQYF. The DNA of the CDR3 is TGCGCCAGCAGTGACCCGGGACAGGGGGTGGGAGATACGCAGTATTTT.

The J gene is TRBJ2-3, the V gene TRBV7-2; 14 bases agree with TRBD2. In germline, CDR1 is SGHTA, CDR2 FQGNSA. The CDR3 runs 16 residues. V shed 3 bases and J 2 bases; nucleotides not matched to a gene: 1. CDR3 loop: CASSLGLAGVTDTQYF. The CDR3 DNA sequence: TGTGCCAGCAGCTTGGGACTAGCGGGAGTCACAGATACGCAGTATTTT.

The chain joins TRBV18 to TRBJ1-5; no clear D gene. The V gene lost 2 bases and the J gene lost 1 base, with 12 bases spanning the gap. Germline V gene sequence: CDR1 KGHSH, CDR2 LQKENI. This CDR3 is built from 16 residues. CDR3 residues: CASSPSTPESNQPQHF. Here the CDR3 DNA reads TGTGCCAGCTCACCATCGACCCCGGAGAGCAATCAGCCCCAGCATTTT. Full variable domain (rest looked up from reference TRBV18 and TRBJ1-5): NAGVMQNPRHLVRRRGQEARLRCSPMKGHSHVYWYRQLPEEGLKFMVYLQKENIIDESGMPKERFSAEFPKEGPSILRIQQVVRGDSAAYFCASSPSTPESNQPQHFGDGTRLSIL.

This clone has only a few counts. CDR3 in amino acids: CASTPGGGGGTNTEAFF. In nucleotides, the CDR3 is TGTGCCAGCACCCCCGGGGGAGGAGGGGGTACTAACACTGAAGCTTTCTTT. The chain has TRBV5-4 and TRBJ1-1; TRBD1 is a possible D gene (6 bases). The V end lost 6 bases, the J end lost 2 bases, and 23 bases lay between the germline ends. Germline V gene data show CDR1 as SGHNT and CDR2 as YYREEE (reference sequence). CDR3 length equals 17 residues.

The chain employs TRBV7-2 and TRBJ2-1, with a possible D match to TRBD1 (5 bases). Germline assignment: CDR1 SGHTA and CDR2 FQGNSA. This CDR3 comprises 16 residues. V was clipped by 0 bases and J by 3 bases, with 12 bases between them. The CDR3 sequence: CASSLAGSGLYNEQFF. CDR3 bases: TGTGCCAGCAGCTTAGCAGGGTCAGGGCTCTACAATGAGCAGTTCTTC. The full variable domain, its missing parts supplied by reference TRBV7-2 and TRBJ2-1, is GAGVSQSPSNKVTEKGKDVELRCDPISGHTALYWYRQSLGQGLEFLIYFQGNSAPDKSGLPSDRFSAERTGGSVSTLTIQRTQQEDSAVYLCASSLAGSGLYNEQFFGPGTRLTVL.

The V call is TRBV29-1, the J call TRBJ1-3, with D maybe TRBD1 (6 bases). Germline CDR1 is SQVTM and CDR2 is ANQGSEA. The CDR3 is 14 amino acids. The V gene lost 1 base and the J gene lost 0 bases, with 7 bases spanning the gap. The CDR3 sequence: CSVEVDSSGNTIYF. The CDR3 bases are TGCAGCGTTGAAGTGGACAGCTCTGGAAACACCATATATTTT. Together with reference TRBV29-1 and TRBJ1-3, the CDR3 gives the full variable domain: SAVISQKPSRDICQRGTSLTIQCQVDSQVTMMFWYRQQPGQSLTLIATANQGSEATYESGFVIDKFPISRPNLTFSTLTVSNMSPEDSSIYLCSVEVDSSGNTIYFGEGSWLTVV.

As for this clone: In the same sample, other DNA sequences code for this CDR3. The rearrangement links TRBV30 to TRBJ2-3; 9 positions agree with TRBD2. V shed 1 base, J shed 1 base, and the junction held 0 bases outside the gene matches. The CDR3 has 14 residues. CDR1 and CDR2 (germline): GTSNPN, SVGIG (reference sequence). The CDR3 is CAWSGLAGTDTQYF. CDR3 bases: TGTGCCTGGAGTGGACTAGCGGGCACAGATACGCAGTATTTT.

This rearrangement joins TRBV5-6 to TRBJ1-1; D call uncertain. The germline gives CDR1 SGHDT, CDR2 YYEEEE. The CDR3 length is 15 residues. With 3 bases removed from V and 0 bases from J, the gap between germline ends came to 12 bases. The CDR3: CASSSRRLLNTEAFF. The CDR3 DNA is TGTGCCAGCAGCTCAAGGAGACTCCTGAACACTGAAGCTTTCTTT.

The genes are TRBV7-2 and TRBJ1-2, with TRBD1 matching 10 bases. The CDR3 is made up of 14 amino acids. The germline gives CDR1 SGHTA, CDR2 FQGNSA. Trimming cost V 5 bases and J 8 bases; bases outside gene matches: 8. CDR3 nucleotide sequence: TGTGCCAGCAGCCAATCCGGGACAGGGGAAGGCTACACCTTC. It translates to CASSQSGTGEGYTF.

The chain recombines TRBV19 with TRBJ2-3; perhaps TRBD1 as D (6 bases). Germline assignment: CDR1 LNHDA and CDR2 SQIVND (reference sequence). The ends were cut back, 10 bases at V and 2 bases at J, with 13 bases in the middle. The CDR3 totals 13 residues. Here the CDR3 reads CATLGANTDTQYF. DNA of the CDR3: TGTGCCACATTGGGGGCCAACACAGATACGCAGTATTTT.

This clone was recorded a few times. The gene calls are TRBV7-9 and TRBJ2-3; 13 positions match TRBD2. CDR1 and CDR2 from the germline V gene are SEHNR and FQNEAQ (reference sequence). V was clipped by 5 bases and J by 6 bases; unmatched bases: 5. The CDR3 sequence is 15 residues long. CDR3 DNA sequence: TGTGCCAGCAGCCCGGGACTAGCGGGGAGGGATACGCAGTATTTT. Protein product: CASSPGLAGRDTQYF.

Note on this clone: The sample carries other DNA sequences with the same CDR3. The rearrangement joins TRBV9 to TRBJ2-5; D gene uncertain. The germline V and J ends were trimmed by 3 bases and 2 bases, with 8 bases remaining between them. Germline CDR1 SGDLS, CDR2 YYNGEE. CDR3 length: 13 residues. CDR3 protein: CASSAGLQETQYF. Here the CDR3 DNA reads TGTGCCAGCAGCGCGGGTCTTCAAGAGACCCAGTACTTC.

The chain is built from TRBV2 and TRBJ1-5; the D is unclear. The V gene's germline CDR1 is SNHLY and CDR2 FYNNEI. V was trimmed by 1 base and J by 6 bases, leaving 10 bases between them. The CDR3 is 14 residues long. This chain's CDR3 is CASSEGGVGQPQHF. In DNA, the CDR3 is TGTGCCAGCAGTGAAGGTGGGGTGGGTCAGCCCCAGCATTTT.

The chain joins TRBV7-2 to TRBJ2-3; no clear D gene. There are 14 residues in the CDR3. V was cut by 2 bases and J by 4 bases, with 10 bases left in between. Germline CDR1 SGHTA, CDR2 FQGNSA. The CDR3: CASSLTRAPDTQYF. The CDR3 DNA follows: TGTGCCAGCAGCTTAACCCGGGCCCCAGATACGCAGTATTTT.

As to this clone: Since a much larger clone is just one base distant, this may be a read error. The rearrangement links TRBV7-2 to TRBJ1-5; 7 bases align to TRBD1. Germline V gene lookup returns CDR1 SGHTA and CDR2 FQGNSA. This CDR3 comprises 14 residues. CDR3 DNA sequence: TGTGTCAGCAGCGATCAGGGGGACCGTCAGCCCCAGCATTTT. Its translation is CVSSDQGDRQPQHF.

This clone was recorded at least ten times. The chain is built from TRBV9 and TRBJ1-4; D is possibly TRBD1 (5 bases). The CDR3 extends over 16 amino acids. The V and J ends lost 4 bases and 3 bases respectively, with 16 bases between them. In germline, CDR1 is SGDLS, CDR2 YYNGEE. CDR3 coding DNA: TGTGCCAGCAGCCCTTATTCAGGGACGCCTAATGAAAAACTGTTTTTT. It encodes CASSPYSGTPNEKLFF.

The chain combines TRBV6-1 with TRBJ1-3; D is undetermined. CDR1 is MNHNS, CDR2 SASEGT, per germline. Trimming pared 4 bases from V and 0 bases from J, leaving 10 bases between. The CDR3 loop spans 15 amino acids. The CDR3 here is CASSGRAVSGNTIYF. CDR3 sequence (DNA): TGTGCCAGCAGTGGCCGGGCCGTCTCTGGAAACACCATATATTTT.

The chain links TRBV4-3 to TRBJ1-6, with 9 bases that match TRBD1. Germline V gives CDR1 LGHNA, CDR2 YSLEER. V shed 0 bases and J 9 bases; nucleotides not matched to a gene: 12. The length of the CDR3 is 18 residues. The CDR3 sequence: CASSQDWTGAAQFSPLHF. In DNA, the CDR3 is TGCGCCAGCAGCCAAGACTGGACAGGGGCCGCTCAATTTTCACCCCTCCACTTT.